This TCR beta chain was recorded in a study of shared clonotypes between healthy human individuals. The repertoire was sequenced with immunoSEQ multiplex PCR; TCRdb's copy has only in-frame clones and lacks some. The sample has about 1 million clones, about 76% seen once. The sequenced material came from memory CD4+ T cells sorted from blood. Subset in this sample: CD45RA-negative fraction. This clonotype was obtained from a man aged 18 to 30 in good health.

In DNA, the CDR3 is TGTGCCAGCAGAAAGGGAGACAGGGGAAGAACCGGGGAGCTGTTTTTT. This encodes CASRKGDRGRTGELFF. The chain recombines TRBV7-2 with TRBJ2-2; 8 positions match TRBD1. The CDR3 covers 16 residues. CDR1 is SGHTA, CDR2 FQGNSA, per germline. The trim removed 6 bases at V and 5 bases at J, leaving 11 bases unmatched.